These 30 T cell receptor beta chains originate from one sample sequenced in a study of human T cells and chemical hapten exposure. Time point denoted: patch test 3, about 24 weeks after DPC sensitization. Treatment in this sample: therapeutic diphenylcyclopropenone sensitization with weekly scalp DPC. Via MiXCR, TCRdb re-called the RACE reads, giving one row per CDR3 protein. The sample lists tens of thousands of distinct CDR3 sequences; 11% were seen once. Sequenced material: whole blood, taken in connection with sensitization to the hapten diphenylcyclopropenone (DPC). These receptors were obtained from a woman between 45 and 60 years old with alopecia areata. Some clones in this sample may be carry-over from other donors' samples.

This clonotype has ten or more counts. In DNA form, the CDR3 reads TGTGCCAGCAGCTTAGAATCCCGTCAGACAGACAATCAGCCCCAGCATTTT. It codes for CASSLESRQTDNQPQHF. This chain uses TRBV7-6 with TRBJ1-5; possibly TRBD1 for D (5 bases). In germline, CDR1 is SGHVS, CDR2 FNYEAQ. CDR3 size: 17 residues. V lost 1 base, J lost 3 bases, and 16 bases lay in between.

This clonotype was seen many times. The rearrangement joins TRBV6-1 to TRBJ2-3, with 7 positions matching TRBD1. This CDR3 region has 18 residues. Per germline, CDR1 MNHNS and CDR2 SASEGT. Unmatched junction bases numbered 15, after V lost 6 bases and J lost 0 bases. The CDR3 loop reads CASRASVFQGVSTDTQYF. In DNA, the CDR3 is TGTGCCAGCAGGGCCTCTGTATTCCAGGGGGTTAGCACAGATACGCAGTATTTT.

This clonotype was counted many times. The V and J genes are TRBV2 and TRBJ1-5; D call uncertain. CDR1 SNHLY and CDR2 FYNNEI come from the germline V gene. V gave up 5 bases and J gave up 5 bases, with 16 bases separating them. This CDR3 is built from 15 residues. CDR3 nucleotides: TGTGCCAGCAGTCATCGGGAGACGAGCTATCAGCCCCAGCATTTT. Its translation is CASSHRETSYQPQHF.

In its sample, this clonotype was seen many times. The V call is TRBV18, the J call TRBJ1-4, with D unresolved. V gave up 1 base and J gave up 8 bases, with 14 bases separating them. The CDR3 is made up of 15 amino acids. Per germline, CDR1 KGHSH and CDR2 LQKENI. The CDR3 here is CASSPRQALGEKLFF. The CDR3 DNA follows: TGTGCCAGCTCACCACGCCAGGCCCTGGGGGAAAAACTGTTTTTT.

The V and J genes are TRBV12-3 or TRBV12-4 and TRBJ2-5; D possibly corresponds to TRBD2 (6 bases). Trimming left V 4 bases short and J 7 bases short, with 13 bases between. This CDR3 spans 13 amino acids. The CDR3 nucleotides read TGTGCCAGCAGTTGGGACTCAGAGGTGACCCAGTACTTC. It translates to CASSWDSEVTQYF.

This clonotype showed up just a few times. The gene calls are TRBV15 and TRBJ2-7; 9 bases fit TRBD1. The CDR3 consists of 15 residues. J gave up 6 bases and V 3 bases, and 9 bases lay outside the gene matches. Germline assignment: CDR1 LNHNV and CDR2 YYDKDF (reference sequence). This CDR3 is CATSRSKDRGIEQYF. The CDR3 DNA follows: TGTGCCACCAGCAGGTCGAAAGACAGGGGGATCGAGCAGTACTTC.

Regarding this clonotype: This could be a read error, since a much larger clone is one nucleotide away. V gene TRBV6-2 or TRBV6-3 combines with J gene TRBJ2-2; D unresolved. Germline CDR1 and CDR2: MNHEY and SVGEGT. The CDR3 runs to 11 residues. CDR3 nucleotide sequence: TGTGCCAGCAGTGTAACCGTGGAGCTGTTTTTT. Its protein product is CASSVTVELFF.

This clonotype was picked up a small number of times. The chain joins TRBV5-4 to TRBJ2-7; possibly TRBD2 for D (6 bases). Germline CDR1 and CDR2: SGHNT and YYREEE (reference sequence). This CDR3 is built from 16 residues. Between the trimmed V and J ends, which lost 5 bases and 6 bases, there was a span of 24 bases. In DNA, the CDR3 is TGTGCCAGCAGTTTACGGGACTCAGGCTACGGGGGCGAGCAGTACTTC. Protein: CASSLRDSGYGGEQYF.

This clonotype was seen more than once but under ten times. CDR3 DNA sequence: TGCGCCAGCAGCCTAACTAGCGGGAGCGATACGCAGTATTTT. Residues: CASSLTSGSDTQYF. The V call is TRBV5-1, the J call TRBJ2-3, with 11 bases fitting TRBD2. This CDR3 region has 14 residues. Germline V CDR1 and CDR2: SGHRS, YFSETQ. Unmatched junction bases numbered 4, after V lost 4 bases and J lost 6 bases.

The CDR3 sequence is CASSLAGQARGQPQHF. The CDR3 coding sequence is TGTGCCAGCAGCTTAGCTGGCCAGGCCCGGGGTCAGCCCCAGCATTTT. The chain joins TRBV7-2 to TRBJ1-5; no firm D call. Deletions cut 0 bases from V and 6 bases from J, with 15 bases between. From germline, CDR1 is SGHTA and CDR2 FQGNSA. This CDR3 spans 16 amino acids.

The chain employs TRBV18 and TRBJ1-1, with 9 nucleotides matching TRBD1. Germline-derived CDR1 and CDR2 are KGHSH and LQKENI. The CDR3 totals 16 residues. V lost 0 bases and J lost 6; bases outside the gene matches: 8. For the CDR3, the DNA is TGTGCCAGCTCACCACCGTTGGGGACAGGGTGGTCTGAAGCTTTCTTT. Translating it yields CASSPPLGTGWSEAFF.

The sample holds a few counts of this clonotype. V and J are TRBV20-1 and TRBJ2-4; 12 positions agree with TRBD2. After removal of 1 base from V and 6 bases from J, the junction contained 4 bases not matched to a gene. The CDR3 runs 15 residues. CDR1 DFQATT and CDR2 SNEGSKA come from the germline V gene (reference sequence). This chain's CDR3 is CSARVASGRGNIQYF. The CDR3 bases are TGCAGTGCTAGAGTGGCTAGCGGGAGGGGAAACATTCAGTACTTC.

This chain connects TRBV7-6 to TRBJ2-7; TRBD1 aligns across 8 bases. Germline V CDR1 and CDR2: SGHVS, FNYEAQ. V lost 6 bases, J lost 3 bases, and 4 bases stayed unmatched. This CDR3 comprises 13 residues. CDR3 sequence reads: CASSPGTGYEQYF. The CDR3 DNA reads as TGTGCCAGCAGTCCCGGGACAGGCTACGAGCAGTACTTC.

This clonotype showed up just a few times. V usage is TRBV5-1 and J usage is TRBJ1-1; no firm D call. V dropped 0 bases and J dropped 4 bases, with 4 bases sitting between them. The CDR3 consists of 12 residues. Germline V CDR1 and CDR2: SGHRS, YFSETQ. DNA for the CDR3: TGCGCCAGCAGCTTGGTCCCCACTGAAGCTTTCTTT. It yields the protein CASSLVPTEAFF.

The V gene is TRBV20-1, the J gene TRBJ2-7, with 9 bases fitting TRBD1. Germline V gives CDR1 DFQATT, CDR2 SNEGSKA (reference sequence). With 3 bases clipped from V and 3 bases from J, the junction kept 3 bases outside the gene matches. The CDR3 runs to 13 residues. The CDR3 here is CSASPTGGYEQYF. The DNA of the CDR3 is TGCAGTGCTAGTCCGACAGGGGGCTACGAGCAGTACTTC.

There are a few counts of this clonotype. The V gene is TRBV7-9, the J gene TRBJ2-5, with TRBD1 matching 9 bases. Trimming took 7 bases from V and 2 from J; bases not matched to a gene: 5. The CDR3 totals 14 residues. Germline CDR1 reads SEHNR; CDR2 reads FQNEAQ (reference sequence). The CDR3 sequence is CASTFGTGQETQYF. DNA for the CDR3: TGTGCCAGCACCTTCGGGACAGGGCAAGAGACCCAGTACTTC. The entire variable domain, with the rest obtained from reference TRBV7-9 and TRBJ2-5, is as follows: DTGVSQNPRHKITKRGQNVTFRCDPISEHNRLYWYRQTLGQGPEFLTYFQNEAQLEKSRLLSDRFSAERPKGSFSTLEIQRTEQGDSAMYLCASTFGTGQETQYFGPGTRLLVL.

There are a few counts of this clonotype. The CDR3 spells CSVGPSREQFF. CDR3 DNA sequence: TGCAGCGTTGGACCGTCGCGGGAGCAGTTCTTC. The chain is built from TRBV29-1 and TRBJ2-1, with no clear D. Germline loops: CDR1 SQVTM, CDR2 ANQGSEA. The CDR3 is 11 amino acids. The V end was cut by 4 bases, the J end by 10 bases, with 11 bases between.

This clonotype has at least ten counts. The rearrangement uses TRBV6-1 and TRBJ1-1; D ambiguous. V lost 7 bases and J 5 bases, leaving 14 bases between the germline ends. The CDR3 spans 13 residues. From germline, CDR1 is MNHNS and CDR2 SASEGT. The CDR3 sequence: CASKTLGSTEAFF. In nucleotides, the CDR3 is TGTGCCAGCAAAACCCTAGGATCGACTGAAGCTTTCTTT.

The CDR3 reads CASIGQATDTQYF. The CDR3 DNA is TGTGCCAGCATCGGACAGGCCACAGATACGCAGTATTTT. This sequence joins TRBV7-9 and TRBJ2-3; 7 nucleotides align to TRBD1. Losses at the gene ends were 7 bases for V and 2 bases for J; bases not matched to a gene: 3. Germline V lookup: CDR1 SEHNR, CDR2 FQNEAQ (reference sequence). This CDR3 region has 13 residues.

This clonotype was seen at least ten times. The genes are TRBV10-1 and TRBJ2-2, with D possibly TRBD1 on 6 matching bases. Germline CDR1 and CDR2: WNHNN and SYGVQD (reference sequence). V was trimmed by 6 bases and J by 4 bases, leaving 9 bases between them. The CDR3 is 13 residues long. The CDR3 loop is CASSPGATGELFF. In DNA form, the CDR3 reads TGCGCCAGCAGCCCAGGGGCCACCGGGGAGCTGTTTTTT.

This clonotype was detected only a few times. The chain joins TRBV6-5 to TRBJ2-3, with a possible D match to TRBD2 (5 bases). Trimming removed 2 bases from V and 6 bases from J, with 9 bases in between. CDR1 MNHEY and CDR2 SVGAGI come from the germline V gene. This CDR3 comprises 13 residues. The chain's CDR3 is CASSYGRGDTQYF. The CDR3 nucleotides read TGTGCCAGCAGTTACGGTCGGGGTGATACGCAGTATTTT.

This clonotype appeared many times. The rearrangement links TRBV7-2 to TRBJ1-5, with a tentative D call TRBD1 (6 bases). V lost 5 bases, J lost 9 bases, and 23 bases lay in between. The CDR3 length is 16 residues. Germline-derived CDR1 and CDR2 are SGHTA and FQGNSA. In DNA, the CDR3 is TGTGCCAGCAGCGCGAATCCGACAGGCCGCTTGGGGCCCCAGCATTTT. Residues: CASSANPTGRLGPQHF.

This clonotype came up many times. The gene calls are TRBV12-3 or TRBV12-4 and TRBJ2-4; 7 nucleotides line up with TRBD2. V lost 7 bases, J lost 2 bases, and 5 bases stayed unmatched. The CDR3 sequence is 14 residues long. As DNA, the CDR3 is TGTGCCAGCACCATAGCGGGTACCAAAAACATTCAGTACTTC. It yields the protein CASTIAGTKNIQYF.

There are a few counts of this clonotype. V usage is TRBV11-1 and J usage is TRBJ2-5, with a tentative D call TRBD1 (6 bases). CDR1 is SGHAT, CDR2 FQDESV, per germline (reference sequence). V was pared by 6 bases and J by 5 bases, with 22 bases between. The CDR3 totals 16 residues. CDR3 loop: CASSHRQDPSRETQYF. The CDR3 DNA sequence: TGTGCCAGCAGTCACCGACAGGACCCCTCGAGGGAGACCCAGTACTTC.

This sequence joins TRBV29-1 and TRBJ2-7; 7 nucleotides line up with TRBD1. The CDR3 is 11 amino acids. J lost 10 bases, V lost 8 bases, and 11 bases had no gene match. Germline V gives CDR1 SQVTM, CDR2 ANQGSEA. CDR3 protein: CSTTGQADQYF. Written as DNA, the CDR3 is TGCAGCACGACAGGGCAGGCGGATCAGTACTTC.

This clonotype was observed at least ten times. The V gene is TRBV3-1, the J gene TRBJ1-1, with 7 bases fitting TRBD1. CDR1 LGHDT and CDR2 YNNKEL come from the germline V gene (reference sequence). There are 13 residues in the CDR3. Unmatched junction bases numbered 3, after V lost 8 bases and J lost 0 bases. CDR3 in DNA: TGTGCCAGCCTAGGACAGGTGAACACTGAAGCTTTCTTT. Its protein is CASLGQVNTEAFF.

This chain uses TRBV6-2 or TRBV6-3 with TRBJ2-7; a possible D gene is TRBD1 (7 bases). CDR3 size: 15 residues. Germline V gives CDR1 MNHEY, CDR2 SVGEGT. V was shortened by 7 bases and J by 3 bases, with 19 bases between the two germline ends. CDR3 in DNA: TGTGCCAGCACCTCCCCAGGGGGAGGCCTCTACGAGCAGTACTTC. Residues: CASTSPGGGLYEQYF.

The genes are TRBV3-1 and TRBJ2-7, with TRBD1 matching over 7 bases. Germline assignment: CDR1 LGHDT and CDR2 YNNKEL (reference sequence). The junction had 9 bases not matched to a gene; V was cut back by 6 bases and J by 4 bases. This CDR3 comprises 14 residues. CDR3 region: CASSRQGVAYEQYF. For the CDR3, the DNA is TGTGCCAGCAGTCGTCAGGGGGTGGCTTACGAGCAGTACTTC.

This clonotype was counted between two and nine times. J is TRBJ2-7 and V is TRBV5-1; no reliable D call. This CDR3 is 12 amino acids long. Germline V gives CDR1 SGHRS, CDR2 YFSETQ. V lost 1 base to trimming and J lost 5 bases, with 7 bases between them. The CDR3 coding sequence is TGCGCCAGCAGCTTGTCGTCGCACGAGCAGTACTTC. Protein: CASSLSSHEQYF.

This clonotype appeared many times. The rearrangement uses TRBV28 and TRBJ1-3, with 8 bases lining up with TRBD1. Germline-derived CDR1 and CDR2 are MDHEN and SYDVKM. V shed 1 base and J 2 bases; nucleotides not matched to a gene: 7. CDR3 size: 17 residues. CDR3 sequence (DNA): TGTGCCAGCAGTTTATCCCTCCCGGACAGGGCTGGAAACACCATATATTTT. Amino acid sequence: CASSLSLPDRAGNTIYF.